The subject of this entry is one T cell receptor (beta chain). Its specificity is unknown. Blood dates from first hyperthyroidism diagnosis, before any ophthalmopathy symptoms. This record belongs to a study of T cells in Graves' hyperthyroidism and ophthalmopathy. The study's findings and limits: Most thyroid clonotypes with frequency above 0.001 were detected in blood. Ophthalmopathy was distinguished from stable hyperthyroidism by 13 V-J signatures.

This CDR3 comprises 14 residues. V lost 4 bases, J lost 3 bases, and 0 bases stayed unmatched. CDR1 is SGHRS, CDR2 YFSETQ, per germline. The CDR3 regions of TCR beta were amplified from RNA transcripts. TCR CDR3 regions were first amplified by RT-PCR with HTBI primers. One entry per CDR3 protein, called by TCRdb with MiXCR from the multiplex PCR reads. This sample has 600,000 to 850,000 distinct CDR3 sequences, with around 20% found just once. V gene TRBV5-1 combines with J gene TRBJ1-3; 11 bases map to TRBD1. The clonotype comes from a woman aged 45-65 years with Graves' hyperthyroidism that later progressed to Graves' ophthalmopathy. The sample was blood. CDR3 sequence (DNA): TGCGCCAGCAGCGGGACAGGGGGTGGAAACACCATATATTTT. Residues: CASSGTGGGNTIYF.